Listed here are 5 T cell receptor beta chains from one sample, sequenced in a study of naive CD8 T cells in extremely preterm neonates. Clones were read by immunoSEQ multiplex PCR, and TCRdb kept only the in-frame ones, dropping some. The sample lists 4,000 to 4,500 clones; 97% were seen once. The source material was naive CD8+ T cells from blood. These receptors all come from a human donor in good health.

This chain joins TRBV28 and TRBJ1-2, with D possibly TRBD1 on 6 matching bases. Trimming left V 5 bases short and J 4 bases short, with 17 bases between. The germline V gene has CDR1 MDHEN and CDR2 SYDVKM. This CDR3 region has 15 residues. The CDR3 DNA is TGTGCCAGCAGTCCCGAGGGGGGGGTATTCTATGGCTACACCTTC. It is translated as CASSPEGGVFYGYTF.

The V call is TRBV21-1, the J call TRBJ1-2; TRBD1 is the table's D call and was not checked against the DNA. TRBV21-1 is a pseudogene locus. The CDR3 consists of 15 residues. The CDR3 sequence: CASSARDRHSHGYTF. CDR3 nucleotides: TGTGCCAGCAGCGCCAGGGACAGGCATTCTCACGGCTACACCTTC.

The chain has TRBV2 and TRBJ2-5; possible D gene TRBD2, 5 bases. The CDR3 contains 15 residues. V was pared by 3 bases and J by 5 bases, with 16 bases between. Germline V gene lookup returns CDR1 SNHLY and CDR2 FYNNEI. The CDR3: CASSENRAGEETQYF. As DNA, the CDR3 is TGTGCCAGCAGTGAGAATAGAGCTGGGGAGGAGACCCAGTACTTC. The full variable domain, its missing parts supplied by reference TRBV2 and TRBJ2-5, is EPEVTQTPSHQVTQMGQEVILRCVPISNHLYFYWYRQILGQKVEFLVSFYNNEISEKSEIFDDQFSVERPDGSNFTLKIRSTKLEDSAMYFCASSENRAGEETQYFGPGTRLLVL.

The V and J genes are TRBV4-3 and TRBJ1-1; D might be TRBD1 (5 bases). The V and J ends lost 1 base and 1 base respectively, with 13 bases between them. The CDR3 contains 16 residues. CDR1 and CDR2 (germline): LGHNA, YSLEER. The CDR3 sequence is CASSQVFRQKNTEAFF. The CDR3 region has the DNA TGCGCCAGCAGCCAAGTTTTCAGACAGAAGAACACTGAAGCTTTCTTT.

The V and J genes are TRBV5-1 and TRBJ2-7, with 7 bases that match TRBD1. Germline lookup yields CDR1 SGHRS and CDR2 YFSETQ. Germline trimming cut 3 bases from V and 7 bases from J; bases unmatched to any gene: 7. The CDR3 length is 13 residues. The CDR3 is CASSSGQPKEQYF. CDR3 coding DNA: TGCGCCAGCAGCTCGGGACAGCCTAAGGAGCAGTACTTC.